This passage covers 2 T cell receptor beta chains from one sample sequenced in a study of blood T cell repertoires in COVID-19. Profiled with immunoSEQ multiplex PCR; TCRdb holds only in-frame clones, not every one. The repertoire includes approximately 200,000 clones, less than 85% of them detected once, and roughly 7.6% sits in the top ten. The sample was peripheral blood. The receptors were sampled from an elderly woman with COVID-19, enrolled during active disease.

In DNA form, the CDR3 reads TGTGCCAGCAGTTTATTCGGACAGGGGAACCAGGGGGCGCGGGAGCAGTTCTTC. Protein sequence: CASSLFGQGNQGAREQFF. This chain joins TRBV27 and TRBJ2-1; 9 bases map to TRBD1. This CDR3 is built from 18 residues. In germline, CDR1 is MNHEY, CDR2 SMNVEV (reference sequence). V shed 1 base and J 10 bases; nucleotides not matched to a gene: 17.

This rearrangement joins TRBV9 to TRBJ1-2; D not certain. Trimming removed 3 bases at V and 4 bases at J, with 16 bases between. Germline V gene sequence: CDR1 SGDLS, CDR2 YYNGEE. This CDR3 has 15 residues. The CDR3 loop is CASSADYTPTYGYTF. CDR3 nucleotides: TGTGCCAGCAGCGCGGACTATACACCAACCTATGGCTACACCTTC.